The 12 T cell receptor beta chains reported below all come from one sample, sequenced in a study of blood T cell repertoires in COVID-19. The assay was immunoSEQ multiplex PCR, and TCRdb's table has in-frame clones only and misses some. The sample shows just under 350,000 clones, around nine tenths of them seen only once. The sequencing sample was made of peripheral blood. These receptors all come from a woman under 30 who had recovered from COVID-19.

The table lists this clone with a count of one. The chain links TRBV15 to TRBJ1-2; D may be TRBD1 (5 bases). The CDR3 length is 16 residues. The germline CDR1 and CDR2 sequences are LNHNV and YYDKDF (reference sequence). V lost 1 base and J lost 5, with 17 bases in between. CDR3 in amino acids: CATSRGITGPRYGYTF. CDR3 coding DNA: TGTGCCACCAGCAGAGGGATTACAGGACCACGGTATGGCTACACCTTC.

The chain carries TRBV5-4 and TRBJ2-3; tentative D call: TRBD2 (5 bases). Per germline, CDR1 SGHNT and CDR2 YYREEE (reference sequence). CDR3 length equals 15 residues. Trimming pared 3 bases from V and 6 bases from J, leaving 17 bases between. The CDR3 loop reads CASSSRDSVVDTQYF. The CDR3 region has the DNA TGTGCCAGCAGCTCCCGGGATTCAGTCGTCGATACGCAGTATTTT.

The rearrangement joins TRBV7-9 to TRBJ1-4; the D is unclear. Germline V gene data show CDR1 as SEHNR and CDR2 as FQNEAQ (reference sequence). This CDR3 has 17 amino acids. Trimming pared 2 bases from V and 7 bases from J, leaving 20 bases between. For the CDR3, the DNA is TGTGCCAGCAGCTTAAATAAGTTGCCGGCGGCGCGTGAAAAACTGTTTTTT. Translating gives CASSLNKLPAAREKLFF.

This clone was counted between two and nine times. The chain carries TRBV15 and TRBJ2-1; D possibly corresponds to TRBD2 (6 bases). V shed 4 bases and J shed 4 bases, with 14 bases lying between them. The CDR3 spans 15 residues. In germline, CDR1 is LNHNV, CDR2 YYDKDF (reference sequence). The DNA for the CDR3 is TGTGCCACCAGCAAAAGGACGGGAGCTTACAATGAGCAGTTCTTC. Translating it yields CATSKRTGAYNEQFF.

This chain connects TRBV21-1 to TRBJ2-7; the table assigns TRBD1, which was not confirmed against the DNA. TRBV21-1 is recorded as a pseudogene. The CDR3 sequence is 14 residues long. The CDR3 coding sequence is TGTGCCAGCAGCAAAGGCTCACAAGCCTACGAGCAGTACGTC. The encoded protein is CASSKGSQAYEQYV.

A single count supports this clone. V gene TRBV5-6 combines with J gene TRBJ1-2, with D possibly matching TRBD1 (5 bases). V lost 0 bases and J 4 bases, leaving 10 bases between the germline ends. The germline CDR1 and CDR2 sequences are SGHDT and YYEEEE. The CDR3 totals 14 residues. Written as DNA, the CDR3 is TGTGCCAGCAGCTTGGTGGGGCGCGGCTATGGCTACACCTTC. It encodes CASSLVGRGYGYTF.

This chain links TRBV19 with TRBJ1-4; TRBD1 matches 8 bases. Germline V gene lookup returns CDR1 LNHDA and CDR2 SQIVND (reference sequence). The CDR3 consists of 13 residues. V dropped 7 bases and J dropped 8; count of bases not matched to a gene: 6. The CDR3 sequence is CASTDRGLEKLFF. The CDR3 bases are TGTGCCAGTACCGACAGGGGCTTAGAAAAACTGTTTTTT.

This chain joins TRBV5-6 and TRBJ1-4, with 7 bases matching TRBD1. This CDR3 contains 15 residues. Looked up from germline, CDR1 is SGHDT and CDR2 is YYEEEE. V lost 2 bases to trimming and J lost 3 bases; unmatched junction nucleotides: 4. The CDR3 DNA follows: TGTGCCAGCAGCTTTACACAGGGGTCTAATGAAAAACTGTTTTTT. Protein: CASSFTQGSNEKLFF.

V and J are TRBV6-5 and TRBJ2-3, with D perhaps TRBD1 (8 bases). Trimming stripped 5 bases from V and 5 bases from J, with 17 bases between. Germline values: CDR1 MNHEY, CDR2 SVGAGI. This CDR3 region has 15 residues. CDR3 residues: CASSSTGGVGDTQYF. CDR3 coding DNA: TGTGCCAGCAGTAGCACAGGGGGGGTAGGAGATACGCAGTATTTT.

A single count supports this clone. V and J are TRBV30 and TRBJ2-1; 11 nucleotides align to TRBD2. The CDR3 length is 17 residues. V was pared by 2 bases and J by 4 bases, with 10 bases of the junction left unmatched. Looked up from germline, CDR1 is GTSNPN and CDR2 is SVGIG (reference sequence). The CDR3 loop is CAWSFSGRVAFYNEQFF. CDR3 in DNA: TGTGCCTGGAGTTTTAGCGGGAGGGTGGCGTTTTACAATGAGCAGTTCTTC.

This clone was recorded once. The chain links TRBV9 to TRBJ2-3; 14 positions agree with TRBD2. CDR3 length: 18 residues. The J segment lost 5 bases and the V segment lost 4 bases, leaving 12 bases of the junction unmatched. Germline CDR1 SGDLS, CDR2 YYNGEE. The CDR3 DNA reads TGTGCCAGCAGCCCCTCCGGGACTAGCGGGAGAGGAGGAGATACGCAGTATTTT. This sequence encodes CASSPSGTSGRGGDTQYF.

CDR3 in DNA: TGTGCTAGTGGTTTAAGCCTTCGGGACTCACCTGGATGGGAGACCCAGTACTTC. Its protein product is CASGLSLRDSPGWETQYF. V gene TRBV12-5 combines with J gene TRBJ2-5, with a weak D call TRBD2 (6 bases). Between the trimmed V and J ends, which lost 3 bases and 5 bases, there was a span of 25 bases. CDR1 is LGHNT and CDR2 is FRNRAP in the germline V gene. The CDR3 is made up of 18 amino acids.